The next 28 T cell receptor beta chains were all read from a single sample in a study of blood T cell repertoires in COVID-19. Some clones are missing from TCRdb's copy, which holds only in-frame ones; the method was immunoSEQ multiplex PCR. The sample lists roughly 100,000 clones, roughly 80% occurring once. Sequenced input: peripheral blood. Receptors originate from a woman aged 70-85 years with acute or convalescent COVID-19.

This clone was counted a few times. This chain uses TRBV2 with TRBJ2-2; a possible D gene is TRBD1 (6 bases). The CDR3 contains 15 residues. V lost 5 bases, J lost 5 bases, and 15 bases lay in between. CDR1 and CDR2 from the germline V gene are SNHLY and FYNNEI. The CDR3: CASSINGQSTGELFF. The CDR3 DNA reads as TGTGCCAGCAGTATTAATGGACAGTCTACCGGGGAGCTGTTTTTT.

Here the CDR3 reads CSVTPNTEAFF. In nucleotides, the CDR3 is TGCAGCGTTACTCCGAACACTGAAGCTTTCTTT. The chain links TRBV29-1 to TRBJ1-1; D unclear. Per the germline V gene, CDR1 is SQVTM and CDR2 is ANQGSEA. The CDR3 is 11 amino acids. The V end lost 5 bases, the J end lost 1 base, and 5 bases lay between the germline ends.

The table lists this clone with many counts. This chain uses TRBV9 with TRBJ2-7, with D possibly TRBD2 on 7 matching bases. This CDR3 is built from 15 residues. V lost 0 bases to trimming and J lost 7 bases, with 17 bases between them. Germline loops: CDR1 SGDLS, CDR2 YYNGEE. CDR3 residues: CASSVAGGPSGEQYF. CDR3 bases: TGTGCCAGCAGCGTAGCGGGGGGCCCCTCGGGGGAGCAGTACTTC.

The chain is built from TRBV9 and TRBJ2-5; a possible D gene is TRBD2 (6 bases). V was cut by 0 bases and J by 5 bases, with 17 bases left in between. Looked up from germline, CDR1 is SGDLS and CDR2 is YYNGEE. The CDR3 totals 16 residues. CDR3 amino acids: CASSVGRRGPSETQYF. The CDR3 DNA reads TGTGCCAGCAGCGTAGGACGGCGGGGCCCCTCGGAGACCCAGTACTTC.

Judged by abundance, this clone is medium-sized. The V call is TRBV4-1, the J call TRBJ2-7; the D is unclear. The CDR3 totals 15 residues. The V and J ends lost 3 bases and 3 bases respectively, with 15 bases between them. Germline assignment: CDR1 MGHRA and CDR2 YSYEKL. The CDR3, as DNA: TGCGCCAGCAGCCATCCGTGGAACGACATCTACGAGCAGTACTTC. Amino acid sequence: CASSHPWNDIYEQYF.

The chain employs TRBV6-5 and TRBJ2-6; D unclear. The CDR3 is 15 residues long. Germline V gene sequence: CDR1 MNHEY, CDR2 SVGAGI. Deletions cut 5 bases from V and 0 bases from J, with 8 bases between. The CDR3 DNA sequence: TGTGCCAGCAGTCCCGGTGCCTCTGGGGCCAACGTCCTGACTTTC. Encoded protein: CASSPGASGANVLTF.

The V gene is TRBV29-1, the J gene TRBJ1-2; no reliable D call. Per germline, CDR1 SQVTM and CDR2 ANQGSEA. There are 11 residues in the CDR3. Trimming cost V 3 bases and J 2 bases, with 4 bases left between them. CDR3 amino acids: CSVDVNYGYTF. The CDR3 DNA follows: TGCAGCGTTGACGTGAACTATGGCTACACCTTC. Full variable domain (outside the CDR3, taken from reference TRBV29-1 and TRBJ1-2): SAVISQKPSRDICQRGTSLTIQCQVDSQVTMMFWYRQQPGQSLTLIATANQGSEATYESGFVIDKFPISRPNLTFSTLTVSNMSPEDSSIYLCSVDVNYGYTFGSGTRLTVV.

This rearrangement joins TRBV6-4 to TRBJ2-3; the D gene is possibly TRBD1 (5 bases). The germline V and J ends were trimmed by 9 bases and 0 bases, with 16 bases remaining between them. The CDR3 spans 15 residues. Germline V gives CDR1 MRHNA, CDR2 SNTAGT. CDR3 bases: TGTGCCAGTAGAGACAGCTTGCTAAGCACAGATACGCAGTATTTT. Its protein product is CASRDSLLSTDTQYF.

This clone was counted between two and nine times. The V call is TRBV7-8, the J call TRBJ1-4; 10 bases are shared with TRBD1. The CDR3 spans 16 residues. Per the germline V gene, CDR1 is SGHVS and CDR2 is FQNEAQ. The trim removed 5 bases at V and 1 base at J, leaving 4 bases unmatched. The DNA of the CDR3 is TGTGCCAGCAGCCTCGACAGGGGGCGAACTAATGAAAAACTGTTTTTT. Its translation is CASSLDRGRTNEKLFF. The complete variable domain, with remaining parts taken from reference TRBV7-8 and TRBJ1-4, reads GAGVSQSPRYKVAKRGQDVALRCDPISGHVSLFWYQQALGQGPEFLTYFQNEAQLDKSGLPSDRFFAERPEGSVSTLKIQRTQQEDSAVYLCASSLDRGRTNEKLFFGSGTQLSVL.

The chain couples TRBV5-4 to TRBJ2-2; 7 bases are a match to TRBD1. Germline lookup yields CDR1 SGHNT and CDR2 YYREEE (reference sequence). This CDR3 has 15 residues. The V and J ends lost 4 bases and 0 bases, in that order; junction bases with no gene match: 3. CDR3 loop: CASSPGGTNTGELFF. The CDR3 nucleotides read TGTGCCAGCAGCCCAGGGGGAACGAACACCGGGGAGCTGTTTTTT.

The V and J genes are TRBV5-1 and TRBJ2-7; 11 bases are a match to TRBD1. The CDR3 contains 14 residues. CDR1 and CDR2 from the germline V gene are SGHRS and YFSETQ. V was clipped by 4 bases and J by 7 bases; unmatched bases: 7. The CDR3 here is CASSQGQGVREQYF. As DNA, the CDR3 is TGCGCCAGCAGCCAGGGACAGGGGGTGAGGGAGCAGTACTTC. Full variable domain (missing parts from reference TRBV5-1 and TRBJ2-7): KAGVTQTPRYLIKTRGQQVTLSCSPISGHRSVSWYQQTPGQGLQFLFEYFSETQRNKGNFPGRFSGRQFSNSRSEMNVSTLELGDSALYLCASSQGQGVREQYFGPGTRLTVT.

This clone was seen only a few times. The rearrangement uses TRBV5-1 and TRBJ2-3; 9 bases fit TRBD2. The CDR3 consists of 17 residues. Germline V CDR1 and CDR2: SGHRS, YFSETQ. V gave up 4 bases and J gave up 0 bases; unmatched junction bases: 9. CDR3 in amino acids: CASSRQGGGGSTDTQYF. The DNA of the CDR3 is TGCGCCAGCAGCCGACAAGGCGGGGGGGGCAGCACAGATACGCAGTATTTT.

This clone occurred many times. The rearrangement links TRBV4-2 to TRBJ2-2; D gene uncertain. Germline V gene data show CDR1 as LGHNA and CDR2 as YNFKEQ. V shed 4 bases and J shed 6 bases, with 6 bases lying between them. The CDR3 has 12 residues. The CDR3 here is CASSRVPGELFF. Written as DNA, the CDR3 is TGTGCCAGCAGCCGAGTCCCCGGGGAGCTGTTTTTT.

The chain has TRBV3-1 (or the pseudogene TRBV3-2) and TRBJ2-3; D gene uncertain. The V gene's germline CDR1 is LGHDT and CDR2 YNNKEL (reference sequence). V dropped 8 bases and J dropped 7 bases, with 10 bases sitting between them. The CDR3 loop spans 11 amino acids. For the CDR3, the DNA is TGTGCCAGCGGTCCAGGCAATACGCAGTATTTT. Its protein product is CASGPGNTQYF.

The chain joins TRBV19 to TRBJ2-1; TRBD2 aligns across 8 bases. This CDR3 is built from 15 residues. The V and J ends lost 6 bases and 0 bases, in that order; junction bases with no gene match: 4. CDR1 is LNHDA and CDR2 is SQIVND in the germline V gene (reference sequence). The DNA for the CDR3 is TGTGCCAGTAGAGCTAGCGGGTACTCCTACAATGAGCAGTTCTTC. This translates into CASRASGYSYNEQFF.

V gene TRBV7-8 combines with J gene TRBJ2-3; 10 bases agree with TRBD2. Unmatched junction bases numbered 6, after V lost 1 base and J lost 5 bases. CDR3 length: 16 residues. CDR1 SGHVS and CDR2 FQNEAQ come from the germline V gene. The CDR3 DNA is TGTGCCAGCAGCTTAGTGGCTAGCGGGGGCCTAGATACGCAGTATTTT. Protein sequence: CASSLVASGGLDTQYF.

This clone was counted only a few times. This chain uses TRBV7-2 with TRBJ1-3; TRBD1 matches at 9 bases. This CDR3 region has 16 residues. Unmatched junction bases numbered 14, after V lost 5 bases and J lost 9 bases. The germline V gene encodes CDR1 SGHTA and CDR2 FQGNSA. The CDR3 DNA reads TGTGCCAGCAGCCTGGGACAGGGAGCGGCGAGCAGCACCATATATTTT. Its protein product is CASSLGQGAASSTIYF. The full variable domain, with the rest looked up from reference TRBV7-2 and TRBJ1-3, is GAGVSQSPSNKVTEKGKDVELRCDPISGHTALYWYRQSLGQGLEFLIYFQGNSAPDKSGLPSDRFSAERTGGSVSTLTIQRTQQEDSAVYLCASSLGQGAASSTIYFGEGSWLTVV.

The chain recombines TRBV5-6 with TRBJ1-2; the match to TRBD1 covers 12 bases. This CDR3 is 14 amino acids long. The V segment lost 6 bases and the J segment 6 bases; nucleotides outside the gene matches: 6. Germline CDR1 reads SGHDT; CDR2 reads YYEEEE. DNA for the CDR3: TGTGCCAGCACCTCGGGACAGGGGGCTGATGGCTACACCTTC. Translation gives CASTSGQGADGYTF.

The gene calls are TRBV7-7 and TRBJ1-5, with TRBD1 identical over 9 bases. Per germline, CDR1 SSHAT and CDR2 FNYEAQ (reference sequence). There are 15 residues in the CDR3. The V gene end was trimmed by 4 bases and the J gene end by 9 bases; junction bases not matched to a gene: 10. The CDR3 loop reads CASSSRDREVGPQHF. CDR3 coding DNA: TGTGCCAGCAGCTCGAGGGACAGGGAGGTAGGGCCCCAGCATTTT.

This clone was recorded once. The rearrangement joins TRBV19 to TRBJ2-5; D is perhaps TRBD1 (6 bases). This CDR3 is 15 amino acids long. Per the germline V gene, CDR1 is LNHDA and CDR2 is SQIVND (reference sequence). The V end lost 4 bases, the J end lost 1 base, and 13 bases lay between the germline ends. CDR3 DNA sequence: TGTGCCAGTAGTAGGACAGCCACCCTCCAAGAGACCCAGTACTTC. Its translation is CASSRTATLQETQYF.

The chain combines TRBV4-3 with TRBJ2-1; no reliable D call. The CDR3 length is 13 residues. Between the trimmed V and J ends, which lost 3 bases and 3 bases, there was a span of 6 bases. CDR1 and CDR2 from the germline V gene are LGHNA and YSLEER. CDR3 DNA sequence: TGCGCCAGCAGCCACCCCAACTACAATGAGCAGTTCTTC. This encodes CASSHPNYNEQFF.

This rearrangement joins TRBV19 to TRBJ2-4; 9 bases match TRBD1. Germline V gives CDR1 LNHDA, CDR2 SQIVND (reference sequence). V lost 3 bases, J lost 8 bases, and 5 bases stayed unmatched. The CDR3 sequence is 14 residues long. This CDR3 reads CASSMWDREDIQYF. DNA for the CDR3: TGTGCCAGTAGTATGTGGGACAGGGAGGACATTCAGTACTTC.

V gene TRBV5-8 combines with J gene TRBJ2-3; TRBD1 aligns across 8 bases. Per the germline V gene, CDR1 is SGHTS and CDR2 is YDEGEE. Trimming cost V 7 bases and J 6 bases; bases outside gene matches: 19. The CDR3 has 17 residues. Written as DNA, the CDR3 is TGTGCCAGCTTCGGACTGAACAGGGGGGCCCTTTTCGATACGCAGTATTTT. This gives the protein CASFGLNRGALFDTQYF.

The rearrangement links TRBV27 to TRBJ1-1; TRBD1 might be the D (6 bases). The V end lost 3 bases, the J end lost 2 bases, and 16 bases lay between the germline ends. The CDR3 is 16 amino acids. Germline V gives CDR1 MNHEY, CDR2 SMNVEV (reference sequence). Written as DNA, the CDR3 is TGTGCCAGCAGTTTGCACGACCCAGGGGCAAACACTGAAGCTTTCTTT. Translating gives CASSLHDPGANTEAFF.

The sample holds many counts of this clone. V gene TRBV30 combines with J gene TRBJ2-7, with 8 bases fitting TRBD1. CDR1 GTSNPN and CDR2 SVGIG come from the germline V gene (reference sequence). V lost 4 bases, J lost 2 bases, and 7 bases stayed unmatched. CDR3 length: 14 residues. CDR3 coding DNA: TGTGCCTGGACCCGGACAGGGAAGGCCTACGAGCAGTACTTC. Encoded protein: CAWTRTGKAYEQYF. The variable domain in full, completed from reference TRBV30 and TRBJ2-7, reads SQTIHQWPATLVQPVGSPLSLECTVEGTSNPNLYWYRQAAGRGLQLLFYSVGIGQISSEVPQNLSASRPQDRQFILSSKKLLLSDSGFYLCAWTRTGKAYEQYFGPGTRLTVT.

The DNA for the CDR3 is TGTGCCAGCAGCCAAGAACAGGGGTATAATTCACCCCTCCACTTT. Protein product: CASSQEQGYNSPLHF. The genes are TRBV16 and TRBJ1-6; 7 bases match TRBD1. With 2 bases clipped from V and 4 bases from J, the junction kept 2 bases outside the gene matches. Germline CDR1 KGHSY, CDR2 FQNENV. The CDR3 consists of 15 residues.

The chain employs TRBV5-1 and TRBJ2-4; maybe TRBD1 (6 bases). The CDR3 sequence is 14 residues long. V was cut by 4 bases and J by 1 base, with 9 bases left in between. Germline lookup yields CDR1 SGHRS and CDR2 YFSETQ. Written as DNA, the CDR3 is TGCGCCAGCAGCGCAGACAGGGCCAAAAACATTCAGTACTTC. Amino acids: CASSADRAKNIQYF.

A few counts support this clone. V is TRBV6-6 and J is TRBJ1-2; D is possibly TRBD1 (6 bases). The V and J ends lost 10 bases and 6 bases respectively, with 15 bases between them. The CDR3 is 12 residues long. CDR1 is MNHNY and CDR2 is SVGAGI in the germline V gene (reference sequence). The DNA for the CDR3 is TGTGCCACCCCCAGGGGAGTCGATGGCTACACCTTC. This codes for CATPRGVDGYTF.